The entry below gives a single T cell receptor (beta chain) sequence along with its context. Its antigen is unidentified. An Oncomine TCR Beta short-read assay was used to sequence the DNA from cultured CD4+ T cells. Via MiXCR, TCRdb re-called the PCR reads, giving one row per CDR3 protein. The table lists 20,000 to 25,000 distinct CDR3 sequences, around 45% of them singletons. This CDR3 is built from 13 residues. Germline lookup yields CDR1 DFQATT and CDR2 SNEGSKA (reference sequence). V shed 6 bases and J shed 7 bases, with 18 bases lying between them. This sample is drawn from a study of vaccination and CD4 T cells after COVID-19. Treatment reported: roughly 11-day PBMC culture with coronavirus spike peptide pools or control peptides (ViraFEST assay). Alongside approximately 10 IU/ml IL-2 and 9 to 10 ug/ml peptide pools, PBMCs were cultured at approximately 2 million per well. Findings of the study overall: Spike mono-reactive status applied to 304 of 307 vaccine-specific clones in convalescent patients.

The sequencing sample was made of CD4+ T cells from blood, cultured in vitro. The TCR was taken from a human donor who had recovered from COVID-19. The V call is TRBV20-1, the J call TRBJ1-2; D gene unclear. CDR3 DNA: TGCAGTGCCAGACGCTCGGACGGAGCTGGCTACACCTTC. Its translation is CSARRSDGAGYTF.